Listed below are T cell receptor beta chains from one sample, sequenced in a study of shared clonotypes between healthy human individuals. This table comes from immunoSEQ multiplex PCR, and its TCRdb copy is limited to in-frame clones, with some not included. The table includes nearly 2 million clones, about 95% detected once. Material: naive CD8+ T cells sorted from blood. These receptors all stem from a young man in good health. Each CDR3 is given with its conserved first and last residue. A D gene is named only where the DNA matches it firmly. Part of the rows lack a size; the others show once, few, many or a class for expanded clones.

D	V	J	size	CDR3	DNA
NA	TRBV5-6	TRBJ2-7	NA	CASSSDPYEQYF	TGTGCCAGCAGCTCTGACCCCTACGAGCAGTACTTC
NA	TRBV5-8	TRBJ1-1	NA	CASGGVMNTEAFF	TGTGCCAGCGGCGGGGTAATGAACACTGAAGCTTTCTTT
NA	TRBV27	TRBJ1-2	NA	CASSLSVNYGYTF	TGTGCCAGCAGTTTATCAGTAAACTATGGCTACACCTTC
NA	TRBV6-5	TRBJ2-2	NA	CASSYLAHNTGELFF	TGTGCCAGCAGTTACTTGGCTCATAACACCGGGGAGCTGTTTTTT
NA	TRBV28	TRBJ1-3	NA	CASGFRGSGNTIYF	TGTGCCAGCGGGTTTAGGGGCTCTGGAAACACCATATATTTT
NA	TRBV30	TRBJ2-7	NA	CAWIMENNYEQYF	TGTGCCTGGATCATGGAGAACAACTACGAGCAGTACTTC
NA	TRBV27	TRBJ1-3	NA	CASKSLTGYSGNTIYF	TGTGCCAGCAAATCTCTGACAGGATACTCTGGAAACACCATATATTTT
NA	TRBV12-5	TRBJ2-1	NA	CASGYTMRAPNDNEQFF	TGTGCTAGTGGGTATACCATGCGAGCGCCCAACGACAATGAGCAGTTCTTC
NA	TRBV7-9	TRBJ2-1	NA	CASSPDSEQFF	TGTGCCAGCAGCCCGGATTCTGAGCAGTTCTTC
TRBD1	TRBV15	TRBJ1-1	NA	CATSRDRGTEAFF	TGTGCCACCAGCAGGGACAGGGGAACTGAAGCTTTCTTT
TRBD1	TRBV7-8	TRBJ2-7	NA	CASGAGTDYEQYF	TGTGCCAGCGGGGCCGGGACAGACTACGAGCAGTACTTC
NA	TRBV6-5	TRBJ1-1	NA	CASSYRTYTEAFF	TGTGCCAGCAGTTACCGGACTTACACTGAAGCTTTCTTT
TRBD1	TRBV27	TRBJ2-7	NA	CASSPSTGAISYEQYF	TGTGCCAGCAGTCCGTCGACAGGGGCTATCTCCTACGAGCAGTACTTC
NA	TRBV19	TRBJ2-7	NA	CATNRWSTYEQYF	TGTGCCACCAACCGTTGGAGTACCTACGAGCAGTACTTC
NA	TRBV19	TRBJ1-2	NA	CARSALRPTVLDVYGYTF	TGTGCCAGGTCGGCCTTGCGTCCGACAGTGTTAGACGTCTATGGCTACACCTTC
NA	TRBV19	TRBJ2-5	NA	CASSTWASGQETQYF	TGTGCCAGTAGTACCTGGGCCTCTGGCCAAGAGACCCAGTACTTC
NA	TRBV2	TRBJ2-5	NA	CASRNSRDTVQETQYF	TGTGCCAGCAGGAACTCTCGGGACACCGTCCAAGAGACCCAGTACTTC
NA	TRBV7-8	TRBJ2-7	NA	CASSPGGQGSYEQYF	TGTGCCAGCAGCCCCGGGGGGCAGGGCTCCTACGAGCAGTACTTC
NA	TRBV29-1	TRBJ1-1	few	CSVKAGAWDTEAFF	TGCAGCGTGAAAGCGGGGGCGTGGGACACTGAAGCTTTCTTT
NA	TRBV6-6	TRBJ1-1	NA	CASSPTENTEAFF	TGTGCCAGCAGCCCGACTGAAAACACTGAAGCTTTCTTT
NA	TRBV9	TRBJ2-7	NA	CASSVEEGLDYEQYF	TGTGCCAGCAGCGTAGAAGAGGGCCTGGACTACGAGCAGTACTTC
NA	TRBV5-1	TRBJ2-7	NA	CASSLDRSLTSDQYF	TGCGCCAGCAGCTTGGACAGGAGCTTAACATCCGATCAGTACTTC
NA	TRBV28	TRBJ2-2	NA	CASSSLPGLSTGELFF	TGTGCCAGCAGTTCCCTCCCGGGATTAAGCACCGGGGAGCTGTTTTTT
NA	TRBV18	TRBJ1-5	NA	CASSPPGDTFYSNQPQHF	TGTGCCAGCTCACCACCGGGGGATACCTTTTATAGCAATCAGCCCCAGCATTTT
NA	TRBV2	TRBJ1-2	NA	CASTLGGGDYGYTF	TGTGCCAGCACCCTGGGGGGAGGGGACTATGGCTACACCTTC
NA	TRBV6-5	TRBJ2-7	NA	CASSYGAGNEQYF	TGTGCCAGCAGTTACGGGGCAGGGAACGAGCAGTACTTC